This record concerns one TCR beta chain sequence. Only a few counts were recorded for this clone. Its specific antigen is unknown. Per-base qualities were not stored, and no clone one base away is much larger. Including the terminal cysteine and phenylalanine, the CDR3 comprises 14 residues. The entry retains the CDR3 DNA only, 42 bases that are in frame from base 1. From the germline V gene (reference sequence), CDR1 is GTSNPN and CDR2 is SVGIG. V is clipped by 6 bases and J by 0 bases, and the sequence between their germline boundaries is 9 bases long. A FACSAria II was used to sort memory CD4+ T cells, defined as single viable CD3+CD4+CD8-CD45RO+ cells. CMV serostatus was determined with a Roche Elecsys assay detecting serum IgG against CMV pp150, pp28, p38 and p52. After the samples were thawed, total CD4+ T cells were enriched through positive selection using CD4 magnetic microbeads. Samples originated from another study that specifically interrogated the CD4+ T cell memory repertoire. Peripheral blood mononuclear cells were isolated and cryopreserved according to standard operating procedures, and serum was kept at -80 degrees C. The staining relied on CD3-PerCP (BW264/56), CD4-APC (RPA-T4), CD45RO-PE (UCHT1) and CD8-Pacific Orange (3B5) antibodies, and Sytox blue was used to exclude non-viable cells.

The Quick-DNA Microprep Kit was used to extract genomic DNA from the sorted cells. Amplification of TCRbeta DNA was done with the immunoSEQ hsTCRbeta kit, following the protocol from the manufacturer. TCRbeta libraries were sequenced on an Illumina MiSeq instrument. Turning to the authors' computational methods: Following removal of out-of-frame sequences, 2.2 million or so distinct TCRbeta sequences were retained, with an average of roughly 62,000 per individual. Two values were used to score each individual: the count of fewer than 200 previously reported CMV-associated TCRbeta sequences and the total count of productive distinct TCRbeta sequences. A beta-binomial model was reimplemented in Python, and random forests from scikit-learn, run with default parameters, were trained on data from the US cohort. On the Belgian cohort, classifier performance was reported as the median AUC, along with percentile confidence intervals, across 10,000 bootstrap iterations. Sourced from immuneACCESS, this table was stored by TCRdb with only in-frame sequences that have V and J called. A share of the clones is absent; for the studies checked, an unresolved V gene accounts for under half, and the remainder has no known explanation. V and J calls and clone size come straight from that table; D and trimming were deduced from the DNA. The sample yields tens of thousands of clones; over 70% were counted once. The top ten hold around 1% of the sample.

The record originates from a study of memory CD4+ T cells and cytomegalovirus serostatus (dated by TCRdb to the late 2010s). Regarding the research as a whole: The cohort included 35 or so healthy adults from Belgium, of whom 9 were CMV seropositive and 24 were CMV seronegative. To replicate a published TCR-based CMV serostatus classifier, the researchers sequenced the CD4+ memory TCRbeta repertoires of a Belgian cohort whose cytomegalovirus serostatus was known.

Overall study results and their limits: For CMV serostatus prediction, a median bootstrapped AUC of approximately 0.95 was reached with the original framework, and a median bootstrapped AUC of about 0.89 was reached with a US-trained random forest. The results were interpreted as suggesting that the CMV-associated TCR signature is mostly present in the CD4+ memory repertoire. Only CD4+CD45RO+ memory cells were sequenced, unlike the original study, which covered naive and memory CD4+ and CD8+ populations. On the Belgian cohort, the classifier based on the original framework reached a median bootstrapped AUC of nearly 0.97, with a 95% CI of 0.76-1.00. Of 164 previously reported CMV-associated TCRbeta sequences, 55 to 75 appeared in the CD4+ memory repertoires, each in one to five individuals.

The material sequenced was memory CD4+ T cells from blood. The source of this sequence is an adult in good health and CMV-seronegative. This receptor chain uses TRBV30 and TRBJ1-6; TRBD1 is a possible D gene, resting on 5 matching bases. The DNA reads as follows: TGTGCCTGCGGGGGGATCTCCTATAATTCACCCCTCCACTTT. Its amino acids are CACGGISYNSPLHF.